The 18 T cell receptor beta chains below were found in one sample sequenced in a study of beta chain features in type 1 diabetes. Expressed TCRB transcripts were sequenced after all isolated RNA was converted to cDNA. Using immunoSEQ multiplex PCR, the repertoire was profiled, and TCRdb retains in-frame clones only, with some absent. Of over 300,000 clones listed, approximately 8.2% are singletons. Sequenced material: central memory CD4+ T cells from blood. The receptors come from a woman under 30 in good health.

As DNA, the CDR3 is TGCGCCAGCAGGATAGCGGGAGTCAACTACAATGAGCAGTTCTTC. This codes for CASRIAGVNYNEQFF. This chain links TRBV5-1 with TRBJ2-1, with 9 bases lining up with TRBD2. After removal of 5 bases from V and 3 bases from J, the junction contained 6 bases not matched to a gene. Germline V gene lookup returns CDR1 SGHRS and CDR2 YFSETQ. This CDR3 spans 15 amino acids.

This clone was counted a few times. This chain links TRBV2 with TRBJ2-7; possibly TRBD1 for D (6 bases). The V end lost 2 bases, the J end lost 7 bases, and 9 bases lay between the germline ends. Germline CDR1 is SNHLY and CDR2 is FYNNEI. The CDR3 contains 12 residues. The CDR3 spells CASSERGWEQYF. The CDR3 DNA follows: TGTGCCAGCAGTGAAAGGGGGTGGGAGCAGTACTTC.

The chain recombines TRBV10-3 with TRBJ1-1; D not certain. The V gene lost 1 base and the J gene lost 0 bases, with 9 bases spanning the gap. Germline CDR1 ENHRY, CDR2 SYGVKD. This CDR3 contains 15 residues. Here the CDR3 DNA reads TGTGCCATCAGTGAGTGGAGAGGGCTGAACACTGAAGCTTTCTTT. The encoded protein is CAISEWRGLNTEAFF.

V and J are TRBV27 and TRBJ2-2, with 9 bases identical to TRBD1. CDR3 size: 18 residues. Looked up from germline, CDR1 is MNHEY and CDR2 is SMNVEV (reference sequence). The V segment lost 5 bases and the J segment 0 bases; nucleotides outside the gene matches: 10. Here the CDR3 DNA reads TGTGCCAGCAGTCCCGGGACAGGGATATCCCCGAACACCGGGGAGCTGTTTTTT. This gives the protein CASSPGTGISPNTGELFF.

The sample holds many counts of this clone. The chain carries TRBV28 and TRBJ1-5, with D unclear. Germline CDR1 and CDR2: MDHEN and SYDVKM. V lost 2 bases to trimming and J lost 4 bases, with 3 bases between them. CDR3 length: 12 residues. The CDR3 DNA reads TGTGCCAGCAGTTTAATGAATCAGCCCCAGCATTTT. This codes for CASSLMNQPQHF.

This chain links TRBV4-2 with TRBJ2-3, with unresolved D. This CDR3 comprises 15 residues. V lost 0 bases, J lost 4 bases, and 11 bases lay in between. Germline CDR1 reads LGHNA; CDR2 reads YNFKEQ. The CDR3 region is CASSQDPQVADTQYF. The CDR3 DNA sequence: TGTGCCAGCAGCCAAGACCCCCAGGTGGCAGATACGCAGTATTTT.

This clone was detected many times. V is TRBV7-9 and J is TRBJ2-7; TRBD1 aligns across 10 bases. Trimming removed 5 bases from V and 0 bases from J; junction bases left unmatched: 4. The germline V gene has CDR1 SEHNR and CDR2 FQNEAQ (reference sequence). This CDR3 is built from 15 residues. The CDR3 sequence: CASSDRDRGSYEQYF. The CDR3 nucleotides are TGTGCCAGCAGCGATAGGGACAGGGGCTCCTACGAGCAGTACTTC.

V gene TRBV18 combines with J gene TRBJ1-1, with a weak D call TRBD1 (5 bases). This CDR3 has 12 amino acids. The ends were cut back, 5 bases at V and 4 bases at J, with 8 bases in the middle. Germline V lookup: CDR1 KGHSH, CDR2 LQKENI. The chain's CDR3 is CASSADSTEAFF. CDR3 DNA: TGTGCCAGCTCAGCAGACAGCACTGAAGCTTTCTTT.

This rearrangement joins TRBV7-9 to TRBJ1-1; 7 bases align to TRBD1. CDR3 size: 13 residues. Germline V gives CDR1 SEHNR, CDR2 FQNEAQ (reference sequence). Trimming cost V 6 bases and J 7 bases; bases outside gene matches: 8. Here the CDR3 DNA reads TGTGCCAGCAGTGTCCGAGGGGGCCGTGAAGCTTTCTTT. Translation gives CASSVRGGREAFF.

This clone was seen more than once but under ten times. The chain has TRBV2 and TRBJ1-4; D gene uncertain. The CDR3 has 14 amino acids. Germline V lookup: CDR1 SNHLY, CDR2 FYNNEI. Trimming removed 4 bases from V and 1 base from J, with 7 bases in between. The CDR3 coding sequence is TGTGCCAGCAGTGTGGTTGGAACTAATGAAAAACTGTTTTTT. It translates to CASSVVGTNEKLFF.

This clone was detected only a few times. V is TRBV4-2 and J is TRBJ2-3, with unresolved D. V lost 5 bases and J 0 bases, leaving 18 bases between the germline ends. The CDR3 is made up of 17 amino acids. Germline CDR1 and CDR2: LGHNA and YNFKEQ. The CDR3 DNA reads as TGTGCCAGCAGCATAAATGTGGGATTTGCTAGCACAGATACGCAGTATTTT. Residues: CASSINVGFASTDTQYF.

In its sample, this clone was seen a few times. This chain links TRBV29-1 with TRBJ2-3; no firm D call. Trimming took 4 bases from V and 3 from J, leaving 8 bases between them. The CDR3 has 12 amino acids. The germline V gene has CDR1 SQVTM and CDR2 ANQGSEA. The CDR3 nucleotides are TGCAGCGTTGGAGGATTTACAGATACGCAGTATTTT. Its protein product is CSVGGFTDTQYF.

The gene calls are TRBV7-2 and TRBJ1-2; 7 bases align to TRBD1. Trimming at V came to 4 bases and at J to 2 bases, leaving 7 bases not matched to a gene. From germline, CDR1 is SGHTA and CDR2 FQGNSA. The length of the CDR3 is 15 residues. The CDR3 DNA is TGTGCCAGCAGCTACGACAGGGTGGCGAACTATGGCTACACCTTC. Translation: CASSYDRVANYGYTF.

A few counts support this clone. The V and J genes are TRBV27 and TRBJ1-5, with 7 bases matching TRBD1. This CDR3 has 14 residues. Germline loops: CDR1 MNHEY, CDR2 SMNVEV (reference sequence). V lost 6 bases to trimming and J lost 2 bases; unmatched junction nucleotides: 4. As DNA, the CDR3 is TGTGCCAGCAGCAGGACAGGTGGCAATCAGCCCCAGCATTTT. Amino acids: CASSRTGGNQPQHF.

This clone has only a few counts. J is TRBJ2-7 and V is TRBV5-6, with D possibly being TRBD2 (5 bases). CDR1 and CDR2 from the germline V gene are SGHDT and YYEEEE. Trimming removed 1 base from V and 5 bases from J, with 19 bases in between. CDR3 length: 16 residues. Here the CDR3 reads CASSLPGLTDSHEQYF. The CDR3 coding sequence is TGTGCCAGCAGCTTGCCCGGACTTACTGATTCCCACGAGCAGTACTTC.

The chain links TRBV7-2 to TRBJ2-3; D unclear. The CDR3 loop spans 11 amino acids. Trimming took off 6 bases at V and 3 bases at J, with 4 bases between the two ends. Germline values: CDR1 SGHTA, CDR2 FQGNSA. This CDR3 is CASRQTDTQYF. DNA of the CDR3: TGTGCCAGCAGACAGACAGATACGCAGTATTTT.

CDR3 amino acids: CASRTVTGAGANVLTF. CDR3 sequence (DNA): TGTGCCAGCAGAACGGTGACAGGGGCTGGGGCCAACGTCCTGACTTTC. The chain recombines TRBV28 with TRBJ2-6; TRBD1 aligns across 8 bases. The germline CDR1 and CDR2 sequences are MDHEN and SYDVKM. The V gene end was trimmed by 6 bases and the J gene end by 2 bases; junction bases not matched to a gene: 6. CDR3 length equals 16 residues.

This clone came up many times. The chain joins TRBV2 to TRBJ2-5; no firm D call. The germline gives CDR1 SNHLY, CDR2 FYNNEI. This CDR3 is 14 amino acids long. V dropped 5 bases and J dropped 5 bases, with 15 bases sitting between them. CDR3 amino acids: CASSLKEPRETQYF. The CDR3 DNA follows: TGTGCCAGCAGTCTCAAAGAACCTAGGGAGACCCAGTACTTC.